This T cell receptor beta chain was retrieved from a study of Ad26.COV2.S vaccination and SARS-CoV-2 variants. On the study more broadly: Dosing was one shot or two shots 56 days apart. Overall study findings and caveats: It was reported that spike-specific CD8+ and CD4+ T cell responses were substantially broad after vaccination. Vaccinees displayed broader spike-specific TCR repertoires than placebo recipients.

The data were produced by immunoSEQ multiplex PCR, yet TCRdb's version contains in-frame clones alone and is incomplete. The profile shows 300,000 to 350,000 clones, roughly 90% of them singletons. This CDR3 has 15 amino acids. Trimming took 1 base from V and 8 from J, leaving 17 bases between them. Germline V lookup: CDR1 PRHDT, CDR2 FYEKMQ (reference sequence). About this clone: Its cognate antigen is unknown.

Noted treatment: roughly 19 received Ad26.COV2.S at low or high dose, single or two shots; about 5 received placebo; per-sample allocation not given. Following the first vaccine or placebo injection, samples were taken on day 63. The vaccine delivered Wuhan-strain SARS-CoV-2 spike through an Ad26 vector. The receptor's source is a person aged 18-65 years who received the Ad26.COV2.S COVID-19 vaccine or a placebo. The chain links TRBV13 to TRBJ1-2; no reliable D call. This material consisted of peripheral blood, taken in a trial of Ad26.COV2.S vaccine versus placebo. CDR3 amino acids: CASSLDISTEGGYTF. CDR3 nucleotides: TGTGCCAGCAGCTTAGATATCTCCACTGAAGGGGGCTACACCTTC. The variable domain in full, with the rest retrieved from reference TRBV13 and TRBJ1-2, is AAGVIQSPRHLIKEKRETATLKCYPIPRHDTVYWYQQGPGQDPQFLISFYEKMQSDKGSIPDRFSAQQFSDYHSELNMSSLELGDSALYFCASSLDISTEGGYTFGSGTRLTVV.